The 3 T cell receptor beta chains reported below all come from one sample, sequenced in a study of OX40 agonist ivuxolimab in advanced cancers. Library construction relied on the immunoSEQ multiplex PCR assay. TCRdb holds this immuneACCESS table with in-frame rearrangements only. Some clones are missing; in checked studies, unresolved V genes explain under half, and the rest has no known cause. This sample has approximately 24,000 clones in its table, and roughly 76% of those were observed once. The ten top clones hold 13% to 15% of the sample. The sequencing here drew on CD4+ or CD8+ T cells sorted from blood, taken in a trial of the OX40 agonist ivuxolimab. The receptors derive from an adult with an advanced solid tumor such as melanoma, head and neck, liver or kidney cancer.

The chain recombines TRBV9 with TRBJ2-3, with 7 bases that match TRBD2. The CDR3 covers 14 residues. J gave up 2 bases and V 3 bases, and 3 bases lay outside the gene matches. The germline V gene encodes CDR1 SGDLS and CDR2 YYNGEE. CDR3 DNA sequence: TGTGCCAGCAGCGGGGGGGGTCTCACAGATACGCAGTATTTT. It codes for CASSGGGLTDTQYF.

This chain links TRBV4-3 with TRBJ1-3; D ambiguous. The CDR3 runs to 16 residues. Germline V CDR1 and CDR2: LGHNA, YSLEER. V lost 0 bases and J 2 bases, leaving 11 bases between the germline ends. The CDR3 DNA sequence: TGCGCCAGCAGCCAAGAAGGGTGGGGAACTGGAAACACCATATATTTT. Its translation is CASSQEGWGTGNTIYF.

The V call is TRBV7-9, the J call TRBJ2-7; 7 nucleotides match TRBD1. CDR1 SEHNR and CDR2 FQNEAQ come from the germline V gene (reference sequence). The CDR3 has 12 amino acids. J lost 8 bases, V lost 3 bases, and 4 bases had no gene match. The DNA for the CDR3 is TGTGCCAGCAGCTTGGACAGGCCCAAGCAGTACTTC. Amino acids: CASSLDRPKQYF.